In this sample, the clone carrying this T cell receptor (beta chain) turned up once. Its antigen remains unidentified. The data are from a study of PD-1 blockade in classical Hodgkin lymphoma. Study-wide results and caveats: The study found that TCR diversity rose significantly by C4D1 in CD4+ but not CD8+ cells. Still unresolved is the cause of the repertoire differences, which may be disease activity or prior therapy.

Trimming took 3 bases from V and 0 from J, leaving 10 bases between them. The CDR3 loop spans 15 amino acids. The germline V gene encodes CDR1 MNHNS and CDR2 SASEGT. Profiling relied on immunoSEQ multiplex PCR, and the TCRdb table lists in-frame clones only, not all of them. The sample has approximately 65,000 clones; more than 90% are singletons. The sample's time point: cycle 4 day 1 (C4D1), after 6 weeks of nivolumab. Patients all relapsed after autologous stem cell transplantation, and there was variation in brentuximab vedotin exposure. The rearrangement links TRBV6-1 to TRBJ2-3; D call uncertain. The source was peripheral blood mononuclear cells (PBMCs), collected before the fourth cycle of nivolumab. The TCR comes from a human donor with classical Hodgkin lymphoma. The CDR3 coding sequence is TGTGCCAGCAGTGACTTTCTAGTTAGCACAGATACGCAGTATTTT. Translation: CASSDFLVSTDTQYF.